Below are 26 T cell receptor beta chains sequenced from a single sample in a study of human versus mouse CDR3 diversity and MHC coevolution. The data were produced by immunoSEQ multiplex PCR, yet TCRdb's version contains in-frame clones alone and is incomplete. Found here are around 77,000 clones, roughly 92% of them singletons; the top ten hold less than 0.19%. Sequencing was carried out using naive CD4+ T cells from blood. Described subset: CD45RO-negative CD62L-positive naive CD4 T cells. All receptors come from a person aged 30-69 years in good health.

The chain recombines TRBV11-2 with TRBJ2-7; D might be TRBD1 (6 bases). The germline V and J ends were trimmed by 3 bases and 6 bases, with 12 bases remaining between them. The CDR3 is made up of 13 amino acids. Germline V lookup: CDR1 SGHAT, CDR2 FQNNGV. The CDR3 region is CASSLKGVGEQYF. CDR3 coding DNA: TGTGCCAGCAGCTTGAAGGGGGTTGGCGAGCAGTACTTC. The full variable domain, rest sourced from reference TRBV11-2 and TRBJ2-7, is EAGVAQSPRYKIIEKRQSVAFWCNPISGHATLYWYQQILGQGPKLLIQFQNNGVVDDSQLPKDRFSAERLKGVDSTLKIQPAKLEDSAVYLCASSLKGVGEQYFGPGTRLTVT.

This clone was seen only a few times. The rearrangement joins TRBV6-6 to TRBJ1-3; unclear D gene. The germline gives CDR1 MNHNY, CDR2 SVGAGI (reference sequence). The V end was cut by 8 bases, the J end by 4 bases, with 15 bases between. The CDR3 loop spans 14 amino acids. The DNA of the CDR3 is TGTGCCAGCGAGTTGAGGGATCGAGGAAACACCATATATTTT. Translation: CASELRDRGNTIYF.

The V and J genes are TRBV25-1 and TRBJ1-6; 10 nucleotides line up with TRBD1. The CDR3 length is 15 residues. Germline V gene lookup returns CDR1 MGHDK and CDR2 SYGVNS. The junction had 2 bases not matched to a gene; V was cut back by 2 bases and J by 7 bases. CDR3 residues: CASSEPGQGNSPLHF. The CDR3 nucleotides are TGTGCCAGCAGTGAACCGGGACAGGGGAATTCACCCCTCCACTTT.

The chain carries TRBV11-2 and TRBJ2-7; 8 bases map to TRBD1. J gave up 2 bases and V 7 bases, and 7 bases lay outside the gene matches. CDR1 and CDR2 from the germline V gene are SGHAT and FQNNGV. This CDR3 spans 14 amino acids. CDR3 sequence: CASTGQGNPYEQYF. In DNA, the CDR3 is TGTGCCAGCACCGGACAGGGAAATCCCTACGAGCAGTACTTC. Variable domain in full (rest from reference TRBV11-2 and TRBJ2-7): EAGVAQSPRYKIIEKRQSVAFWCNPISGHATLYWYQQILGQGPKLLIQFQNNGVVDDSQLPKDRFSAERLKGVDSTLKIQPAKLEDSAVYLCASTGQGNPYEQYFGPGTRLTVT.

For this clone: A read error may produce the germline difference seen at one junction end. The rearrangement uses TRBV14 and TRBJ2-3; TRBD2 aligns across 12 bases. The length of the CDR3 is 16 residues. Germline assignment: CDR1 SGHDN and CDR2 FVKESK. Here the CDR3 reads CASGQRLAGVGDTQYF. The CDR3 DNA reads TGTGCCAGCGGCCAACGACTAGCGGGAGTCGGAGATACGCAGTATTTT.

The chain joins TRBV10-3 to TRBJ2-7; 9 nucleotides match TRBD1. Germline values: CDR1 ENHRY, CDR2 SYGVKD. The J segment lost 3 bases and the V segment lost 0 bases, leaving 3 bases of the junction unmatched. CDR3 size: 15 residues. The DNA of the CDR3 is TGTGCCATCAGTGAGTCTGAGACAGGGGGCTACGAGCAGTACTTC. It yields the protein CAISESETGGYEQYF.

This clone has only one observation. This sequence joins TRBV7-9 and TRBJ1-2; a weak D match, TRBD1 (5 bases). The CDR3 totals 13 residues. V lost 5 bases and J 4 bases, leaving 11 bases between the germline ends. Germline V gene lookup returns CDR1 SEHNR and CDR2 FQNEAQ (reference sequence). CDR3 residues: CASSPAGGYGYTF. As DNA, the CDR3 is TGTGCCAGCAGCCCGGCCGGGGGCTATGGCTACACCTTC.

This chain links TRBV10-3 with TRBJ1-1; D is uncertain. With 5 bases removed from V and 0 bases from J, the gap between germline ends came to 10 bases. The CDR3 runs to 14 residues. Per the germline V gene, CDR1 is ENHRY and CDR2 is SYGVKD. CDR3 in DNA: TGTGCCATCAGTACGGGAGGCATGAACACTGAAGCTTTCTTT. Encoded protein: CAISTGGMNTEAFF.

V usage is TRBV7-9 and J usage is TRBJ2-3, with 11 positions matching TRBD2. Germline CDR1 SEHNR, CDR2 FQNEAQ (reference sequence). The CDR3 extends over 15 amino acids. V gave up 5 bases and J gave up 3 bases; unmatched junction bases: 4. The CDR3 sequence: CASSRLAGWTDTQYF. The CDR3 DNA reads TGTGCCAGCAGCCGACTAGCGGGGTGGACAGATACGCAGTATTTT.

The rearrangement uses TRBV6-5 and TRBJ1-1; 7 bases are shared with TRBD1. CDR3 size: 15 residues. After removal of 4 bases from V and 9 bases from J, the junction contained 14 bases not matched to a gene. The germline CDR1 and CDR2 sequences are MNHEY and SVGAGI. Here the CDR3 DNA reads TGTGCCAGCAGTTCCCGACAGGGACGCGAGAAAAAAGCTTTCTTT. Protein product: CASSSRQGREKKAFF.

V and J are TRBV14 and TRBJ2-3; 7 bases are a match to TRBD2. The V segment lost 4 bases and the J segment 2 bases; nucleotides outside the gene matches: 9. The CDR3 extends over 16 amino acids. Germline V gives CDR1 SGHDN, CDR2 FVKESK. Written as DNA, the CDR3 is TGTGCCAGCAGCCCACGGAGGGGAGGGAACACAGATACGCAGTATTTT. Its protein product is CASSPRRGGNTDTQYF.

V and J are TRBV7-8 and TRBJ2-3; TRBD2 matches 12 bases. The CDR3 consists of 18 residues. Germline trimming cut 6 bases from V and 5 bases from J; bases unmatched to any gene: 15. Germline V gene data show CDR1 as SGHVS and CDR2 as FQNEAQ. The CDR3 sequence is CASSHPFRLAGDVDTQYF. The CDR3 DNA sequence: TGTGCCAGCAGTCACCCATTTAGACTAGCGGGGGATGTAGATACGCAGTATTTT.

CDR3: CASSLASRGTGELFF. The CDR3 region has the DNA TGTGCCAGCAGCTTAGCGAGCAGGGGGACCGGGGAGCTGTTTTTT. The rearrangement joins TRBV7-6 to TRBJ2-2; 7 bases align to TRBD1. Per the germline V gene, CDR1 is SGHVS and CDR2 is FNYEAQ. CDR3 length equals 15 residues. V trimming: 0 bases; J trimming: 5 bases; junction bases outside the gene matches: 3.

As DNA, the CDR3 is TGTGCCAGCAGCTTGGCTTGGGACACCCTCGGAGAGACCCAGTACTTC. Encoded protein: CASSLAWDTLGETQYF. The chain uses TRBV5-4 and TRBJ2-5; D possibly corresponds to TRBD1 (6 bases). The CDR3 length is 16 residues. Germline CDR1 is SGHNT and CDR2 is YYREEE (reference sequence). The ends were cut back, 0 bases at V and 4 bases at J, with 16 bases in the middle.

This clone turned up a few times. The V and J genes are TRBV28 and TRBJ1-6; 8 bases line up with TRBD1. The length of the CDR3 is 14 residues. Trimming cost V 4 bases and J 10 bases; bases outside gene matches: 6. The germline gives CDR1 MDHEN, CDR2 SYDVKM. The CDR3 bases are TGTGCCAGCAGTTCCCAGGGGGCTCGGTCACCCCTCCACTTT. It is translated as CASSSQGARSPLHF.

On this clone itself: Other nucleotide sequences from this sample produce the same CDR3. The DNA for the CDR3 is TGCGCCAGCAGCCAAGACGTCGCAGGAGGAAGGTACAATGAGCAGTTCTTC. Protein sequence: CASSQDVAGGRYNEQFF. The gene calls are TRBV4-1 and TRBJ2-1; maybe TRBD2 (5 bases). Germline V gene lookup returns CDR1 MGHRA and CDR2 YSYEKL. With 0 bases removed from V and 4 bases from J, the gap between germline ends came to 16 bases. The CDR3 spans 17 residues.

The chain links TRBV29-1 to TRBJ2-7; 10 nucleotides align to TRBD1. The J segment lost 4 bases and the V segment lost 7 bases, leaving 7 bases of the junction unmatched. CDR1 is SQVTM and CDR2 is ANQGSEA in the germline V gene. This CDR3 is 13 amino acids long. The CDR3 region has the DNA TGCAGCGCTAGGGACAGGGGACCGTACGAGCAGTACTTC. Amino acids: CSARDRGPYEQYF.

CDR3 sequence: CASSRSDTEAFF. The CDR3 coding sequence is TGCGCCAGCAGCAGATCGGACACTGAAGCTTTCTTT. This rearrangement joins TRBV5-1 to TRBJ1-1; D is unresolved. This CDR3 has 12 residues. V lost 4 bases and J lost 3, with 7 bases in between. Germline loops: CDR1 SGHRS, CDR2 YFSETQ.

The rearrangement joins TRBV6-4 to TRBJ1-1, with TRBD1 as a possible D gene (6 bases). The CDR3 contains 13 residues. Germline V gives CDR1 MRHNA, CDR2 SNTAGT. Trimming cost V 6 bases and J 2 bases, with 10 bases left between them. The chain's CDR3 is CASSQTGNTEAFF. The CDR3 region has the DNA TGTGCCAGCAGCCAGACAGGAAACACTGAAGCTTTCTTT.

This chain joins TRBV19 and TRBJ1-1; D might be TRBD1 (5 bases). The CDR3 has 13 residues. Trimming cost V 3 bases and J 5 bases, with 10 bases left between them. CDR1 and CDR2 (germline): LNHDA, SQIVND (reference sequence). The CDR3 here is CASSMGRGTEAFF. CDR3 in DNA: TGTGCCAGTAGTATGGGTCGGGGGACTGAAGCTTTCTTT.

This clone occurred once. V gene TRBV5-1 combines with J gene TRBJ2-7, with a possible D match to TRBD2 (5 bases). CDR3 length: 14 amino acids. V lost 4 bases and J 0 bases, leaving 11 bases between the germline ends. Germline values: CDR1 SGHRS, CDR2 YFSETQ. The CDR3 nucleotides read TGCGCCAGCAGCCCCCTGGGGAGCTCCTACGAGCAGTACTTC. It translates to CASSPLGSSYEQYF. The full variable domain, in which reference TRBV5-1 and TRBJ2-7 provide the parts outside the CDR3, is KAGVTQTPRYLIKTRGQQVTLSCSPISGHRSVSWYQQTPGQGLQFLFEYFSETQRNKGNFPGRFSGRQFSNSRSEMNVSTLELGDSALYLCASSPLGSSYEQYFGPGTRLTVT.

The CDR3 loop reads CAWRRTEAFF. CDR3 DNA: TGTGCCTGGAGGCGCACTGAAGCTTTCTTT. The chain joins TRBV30 to TRBJ1-1, with D hard to call. In germline, CDR1 is GTSNPN, CDR2 SVGIG (reference sequence). V lost 3 bases to trimming and J lost 4 bases, with 3 bases between them. This CDR3 is built from 10 residues.

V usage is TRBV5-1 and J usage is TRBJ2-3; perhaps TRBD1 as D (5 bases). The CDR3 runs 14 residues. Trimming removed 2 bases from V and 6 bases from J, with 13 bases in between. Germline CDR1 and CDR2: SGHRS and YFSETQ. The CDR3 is CASSFGQGRDTQYF. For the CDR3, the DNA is TGCGCCAGCAGCTTCGGGCAGGGCAGGGATACGCAGTATTTT.

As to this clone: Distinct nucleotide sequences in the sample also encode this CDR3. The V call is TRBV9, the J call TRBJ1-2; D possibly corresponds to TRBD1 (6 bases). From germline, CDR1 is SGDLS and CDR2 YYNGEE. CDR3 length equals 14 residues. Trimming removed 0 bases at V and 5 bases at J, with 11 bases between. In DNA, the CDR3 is TGTGCCAGCAGCGTAGGCGGGGGCGCTTATGGCTACACCTTC. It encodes CASSVGGGAYGYTF.

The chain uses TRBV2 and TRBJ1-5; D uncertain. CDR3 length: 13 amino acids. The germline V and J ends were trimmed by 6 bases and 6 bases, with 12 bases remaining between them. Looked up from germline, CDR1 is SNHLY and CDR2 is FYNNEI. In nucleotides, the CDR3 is TGTGCCAGCAGACGCGAATTTAGTCAGCCCCAGCATTTT. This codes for CASRREFSQPQHF.

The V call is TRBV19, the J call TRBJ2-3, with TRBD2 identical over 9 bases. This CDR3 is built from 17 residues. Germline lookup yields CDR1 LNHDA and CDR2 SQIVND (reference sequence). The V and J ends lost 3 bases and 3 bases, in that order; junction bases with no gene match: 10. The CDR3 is CASSISMAGGPTDTQYF. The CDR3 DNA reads TGTGCCAGTAGTATTAGTATGGCGGGGGGGCCTACAGATACGCAGTATTTT.